This T cell receptor (beta chain) was identified in a study of blood T cell repertoires in COVID-19. Across the study: Samples representing acute and convalescent COVID-19 were sourced from the United States, Italy and Spain. T cells, B-cell-depleted T cells, or PBMCs provided the cDNA or gDNA that served as material.

The authors' processing: Counts of nucleated cells, estimated from reference gene primer amplification, were obtained. Profiling relied on immunoSEQ multiplex PCR, and the TCRdb table lists in-frame clones only, not all of them. The V and J calls and clone size were taken over from that table, and D and trimming were inferred from the DNA. The table lists 160,000 or so clones, roughly 86% of them singletons. The CDR3 consists of 13 residues. The V gene lost 5 bases and the J gene lost 4 bases, with 11 bases spanning the gap. The germline CDR1 and CDR2 sequences are SGHTA and FQGNSA. This TCR derives from a woman aged 45-59 years with acute or convalescent COVID-19. The chain employs TRBV7-2 and TRBJ1-2; D might be TRBD1 (6 bases). The sample consisted of peripheral blood. The CDR3, as DNA: TGTGCCAGCAGCCCTGACAGGCTCTATGGCTACACCTTC. This encodes CASSPDRLYGYTF.